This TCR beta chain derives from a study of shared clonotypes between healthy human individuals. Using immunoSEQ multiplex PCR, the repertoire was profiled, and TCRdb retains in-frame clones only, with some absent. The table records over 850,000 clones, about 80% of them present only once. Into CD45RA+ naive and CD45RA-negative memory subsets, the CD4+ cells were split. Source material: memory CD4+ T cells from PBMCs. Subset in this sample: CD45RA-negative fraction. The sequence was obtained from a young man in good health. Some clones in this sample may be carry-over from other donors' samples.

The CDR3 loop is CASSLSGGTSGRVSYEQYF. In DNA form, the CDR3 reads TGTGCCAGCAGTTTATCCGGGGGGACTAGCGGGCGCGTCTCCTACGAGCAGTACTTC. The chain uses TRBV27 and TRBJ2-7; TRBD2 aligns across 12 bases. This CDR3 region has 19 residues. Germline trimming cut 0 bases from V and 0 bases from J; bases unmatched to any gene: 9. The germline V gene has CDR1 MNHEY and CDR2 SMNVEV (reference sequence).